Reported below is one T cell receptor (beta chain). Its specificity is unknown. V lost 6 bases and J lost 5; bases outside the gene matches: 16. CDR3 length: 17 amino acids. Germline V gives CDR1 MRHNA, CDR2 SNTAGT. These data originate in a study of T cell responses to AZD1222 COVID-19 vaccine. Study outcomes and limitations: Donor demographics were predominantly white British with a female majority; clonal diversity may be underestimated.

Measured with immunoSEQ multiplex PCR; TCRdb has only the in-frame clones, and not every one. This table holds 100,000 to 150,000 clones, about nine tenths found once. The chain recombines TRBV6-4 with TRBJ2-1; 7 bases are a match to TRBD2. This clonotype originated in an adult in good health. The specimen was peripheral blood, collected on day 0 of AZD1222 vaccination. CDR3 nucleotide sequence: TGTGCCAGCAGCACCCAAAGGTGGGGGGGAAGACACAATGAGCAGTTCTTC. Its translation: CASSTQRWGGRHNEQFF.